This T cell receptor (beta chain) was observed in a study of CD8 T cell repertoires and HIV-1 epitope variants (dated by TCRdb to about 2020). In the study overall: T cells were stimulated in separate culture wells with each of twenty-five peptides representing autologous and known Gag and Nef epitope variants. The control conditions were a CMV, EBV and flu peptide pool, the Ebola AY9 epitope as a negative control, and a well with no peptide. Three Gag epitope families and Nef HW9 and YT9 were included among the tested epitopes. T cells were enriched using the EasySep Human T Cell Enrichment Kit and then co-cultured with an equal number of autologous T cell-negative cells acting as antigen-presenting cells. The cultures were grown for roughly nine days in IMDM with gentamicin, and half of the media was changed on days 3 and 7 with IL-2, IL-7 and IL-15 added. An aliquot of 1M T cells was saved as an uncultured baseline condition, separate from the roughly 80 T cell cultures. A total of 80 to 95 T cell cultures were run, with each culture condition performed in triplicate except for one peptide, which was performed in duplicate.

The EasySep Human CD8+ T Cell Enrichment Kit was used on day 10 to isolate CD8+ T cells from every culture. TCR beta CDR3 regions were sequenced at survey depth on the immunoSEQ platform. The QIAamp DNA micro kit was used to extract genomic DNA from every cultured and uncultured CD8+ T cell population. Under the source paper's analysis protocol: Samples with fewer than 5,000 productive reads were excluded, which removed about 7% of the roughly 75 HIV peptide-stimulated cultures. Sequences were trimmed to CDR3 by a MANAFEST web app, and nonproductive sequences, CDR3s under 5 amino acids, and sequences not starting with C or ending with F/W were removed. To count as antigen-specific, a clonotype had to be expanded in at least 2 of 3 replicates compared with the no-peptide control at FDR 0.01, and only within one epitope family. Specific clonotypes also needed at least fivefold higher frequency than in wells stimulated with peptides from other epitope families. TCRdb provides this immuneACCESS table in a form limited to in-frame rearrangements. Some clones are lacking; in checked studies, under half of them reflect an unresolved V gene, and why the rest are absent is not known. The V and J calls and clone size are taken from that table; D and trimming were inferred from the DNA. The sample table shows a few thousand clones, and 69% are seen once. The biggest ten clones account for approximately 39% of the sample.

Spanning cysteine to phenylalanine, the CDR3 consists of 13 amino acids. Of the read, only the CDR3 DNA is kept; its 39 bases are in frame from base 1. Notes on this clone: Its specific antigen is unknown. No quality values exist for individual bases; no much larger clone is one base distant.

General conclusions and limits of the study: Four or five clonotypes recognized the Nef KF9 family and one clonotype recognized the HW9 family, while no responses were seen to the TAALDMSHF plasma variant. The study identified 8 or 9 antigen-specific TCR beta clonotypes, roughly 6 of which appeared to be cross-reactive for autologous or known escape epitope variants. The assay identified only TCR beta chains and indicated proliferation in response to antigen, without indicating T cell function or cytokine profile.

The TCR originated in a male donor with HIV. Material: cultured CD8+ T cells derived from PBMCs. This receptor chain uses TRBV12-1 and TRBJ2-7; TRBD1, the table's D call, lacks a check against the DNA. TRBV12-1 is tagged as a pseudogene. DNA sequence: TGTGCCAGCTGCCTGACAGGGGGGTACGAGCAGTACTTC. Translated, it reads CASCLTGGYEQYF.